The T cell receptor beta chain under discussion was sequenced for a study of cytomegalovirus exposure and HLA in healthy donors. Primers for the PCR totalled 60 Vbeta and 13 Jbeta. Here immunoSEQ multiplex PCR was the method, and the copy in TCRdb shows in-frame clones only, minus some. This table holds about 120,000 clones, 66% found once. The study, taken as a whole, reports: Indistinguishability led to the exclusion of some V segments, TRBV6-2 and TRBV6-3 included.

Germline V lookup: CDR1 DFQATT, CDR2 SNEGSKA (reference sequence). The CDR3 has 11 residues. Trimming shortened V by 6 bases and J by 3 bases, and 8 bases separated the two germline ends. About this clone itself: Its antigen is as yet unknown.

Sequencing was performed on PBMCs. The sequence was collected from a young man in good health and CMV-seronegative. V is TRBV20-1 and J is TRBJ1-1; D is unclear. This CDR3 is CSAQEDTEAFF. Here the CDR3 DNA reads TGCAGTGCACAAGAGGACACTGAAGCTTTCTTT.